Below are 15 T cell receptor beta chains sequenced from a single sample in a study of cytomegalovirus exposure and HLA in healthy donors. Both 60 Vbeta primers and 13 Jbeta primers went into the PCR. The protocol was immunoSEQ multiplex PCR, while the TCRdb copy is restricted to in-frame clones and leaves out a portion. The sample has 80,000 to 100,000 clones; under 70% are singletons. Material: PBMCs. These receptor sequences come from a man aged 50-59 years in good health and CMV-seronegative.

This clone has a count of ten or more. V usage is TRBV27 and J usage is TRBJ1-3, with D uncertain. The germline gives CDR1 MNHEY, CDR2 SMNVEV (reference sequence). V dropped 2 bases and J dropped 8 bases, with 13 bases sitting between them. This CDR3 is built from 14 residues. CDR3 bases: TGTGCCAGCAGTTTAGCCGCCGGTGTGGACACCATATATTTT. This codes for CASSLAAGVDTIYF.

The chain joins TRBV6-4 to TRBJ1-2; D perhaps matches TRBD1 (6 bases). The V end was cut by 2 bases, the J end by 5 bases, with 9 bases between. This CDR3 contains 13 residues. The germline V gene has CDR1 MRHNA and CDR2 SNTAGT. The CDR3 loop is CASSDTQGYGYTF. CDR3 coding DNA: TGTGCCAGCAGTGACACACAGGGTTATGGCTACACCTTC.

The chain combines TRBV28 with TRBJ2-3; perhaps TRBD1 as D (6 bases). Germline CDR1 MDHEN, CDR2 SYDVKM. The CDR3 is 15 residues long. V dropped 6 bases and J dropped 1 base, with 14 bases sitting between them. CDR3: CASSSRGGRTDTQYF. The CDR3 nucleotides are TGTGCCAGCAGCTCCAGGGGCGGACGCACAGATACGCAGTATTTT. The full variable domain, rest sourced from reference TRBV28 and TRBJ2-3, is DVKVTQSSRYLVKRTGEKVFLECVQDMDHENMFWYRQDPGLGLRLIYFSYDVKMKEKGDIPEGYSVSREKKERFSLILESASTNQTSMYLCASSSRGGRTDTQYFGPGTRLTVL.

This clone was seen just once. This chain connects TRBV7-2 to TRBJ2-2; D is perhaps TRBD2 (5 bases). From germline, CDR1 is SGHTA and CDR2 FQGNSA. Trimming removed 5 bases from V and 0 bases from J, with 7 bases in between. CDR3 length: 14 residues. In nucleotides, the CDR3 is TGTGCCAGCAGCCGGGAATCGAACACCGGGGAGCTGTTTTTT. Amino acid sequence: CASSRESNTGELFF.

The V gene is TRBV6-1, the J gene TRBJ1-5; no clear D gene. Germline CDR1 and CDR2: MNHNS and SASEGT. V dropped 3 bases and J dropped 2 bases, with 8 bases sitting between them. This CDR3 has 14 amino acids. CDR3 coding DNA: TGTGCCAGCAGTGACGGGTGGGGCAATCAGCCCCAGCATTTT. Translating it yields CASSDGWGNQPQHF.

This clone was observed a handful of times. This rearrangement joins TRBV7-2 to TRBJ1-3; perhaps TRBD1 as D (6 bases). In germline, CDR1 is SGHTA, CDR2 FQGNSA. Trimming stripped 5 bases from V and 6 bases from J, with 20 bases between. The CDR3 totals 16 residues. DNA of the CDR3: TGTGCCAGCAGCCGACAAAATTACGCAGGGGCAAACACCATATATTTT. It encodes CASSRQNYAGANTIYF. Filled out from reference TRBV7-2 and TRBJ1-3, the complete variable domain reads GAGVSQSPSNKVTEKGKDVELRCDPISGHTALYWYRQSLGQGLEFLIYFQGNSAPDKSGLPSDRFSAERTGGSVSTLTIQRTQQEDSAVYLCASSRQNYAGANTIYFGEGSWLTVV.

The chain is built from TRBV19 and TRBJ1-5; 8 bases are a match to TRBD1. Losses at the gene ends were 4 bases for V and 3 bases for J; bases not matched to a gene: 8. Germline loops: CDR1 LNHDA, CDR2 SQIVND (reference sequence). CDR3 length equals 16 residues. CDR3 sequence reads: CASSSRQGPINQPQHF. CDR3 in DNA: TGTGCCAGTAGTAGCCGACAGGGGCCCATCAATCAGCCCCAGCATTTT.

The CDR3 is CASSFSPAGHNEQFF. The CDR3 DNA reads TGTGCCAGCAGCTTTTCACCAGCGGGGCACAATGAGCAGTTCTTC. The chain carries TRBV7-9 and TRBJ2-1, with 7 bases matching TRBD2. The CDR3 length is 15 residues. In germline, CDR1 is SEHNR, CDR2 FQNEAQ (reference sequence). Trimming cost V 3 bases and J 5 bases; bases outside gene matches: 7.

The V and J genes are TRBV28 and TRBJ2-7; 8 positions match TRBD1. The J segment lost 0 bases and the V segment lost 4 bases, leaving 8 bases of the junction unmatched. CDR3 size: 16 residues. Germline CDR1 and CDR2: MDHEN and SYDVKM. The CDR3 sequence: CASSSPGTGGSYEQYF. DNA of the CDR3: TGTGCCAGCAGTTCGCCCGGGACAGGTGGCTCCTACGAGCAGTACTTC.

This sequence joins TRBV6-5 and TRBJ2-2; 7 positions agree with TRBD1. V trimming: 5 bases; J trimming: 6 bases; junction bases outside the gene matches: 6. Per the germline V gene, CDR1 is MNHEY and CDR2 is SVGAGI. The CDR3 has 14 residues. As DNA, the CDR3 is TGTGCCAGCAGTCACCCAGGGGGTCCCGGGGAGCTGTTTTTT. This sequence encodes CASSHPGGPGELFF.

V is TRBV27 and J is TRBJ2-1; maybe TRBD1 (7 bases). Trimming stripped 6 bases from V and 5 bases from J, with 17 bases between. This CDR3 region has 15 residues. CDR1 MNHEY and CDR2 SMNVEV come from the germline V gene (reference sequence). This chain's CDR3 is CASSRQGRGDNEQFF. CDR3 nucleotides: TGTGCCAGCAGCCGACAGGGTAGGGGGGACAATGAGCAGTTCTTC.

The rearrangement uses TRBV4-1 and TRBJ1-5, with 7 bases matching TRBD1. Trimming removed 0 bases from V and 4 bases from J; junction bases left unmatched: 9. The CDR3 has 17 residues. Germline-derived CDR1 and CDR2 are MGHRA and YSYEKL. CDR3 DNA sequence: TGCGCCAGCAGCCAAGAAGTGACAGGGTCGTTGAATCAGCCCCAGCATTTT. This encodes CASSQEVTGSLNQPQHF.

The chain is built from TRBV7-2 and TRBJ2-7; 13 bases are shared with TRBD2. With V trimmed by 7 bases and J by 6 bases, 9 bases remained unmatched. The CDR3 is 15 amino acids. CDR1 and CDR2 from the germline V gene are SGHTA and FQGNSA. Here the CDR3 reads CASNPRLAGGREQYF. In DNA, the CDR3 is TGTGCCAGCAATCCCCGACTAGCGGGAGGACGCGAGCAGTACTTC.

The rearrangement joins TRBV13 to TRBJ1-1; 12 nucleotides line up with TRBD1. Germline CDR1 PRHDT, CDR2 FYEKMQ (reference sequence). The CDR3 extends over 13 amino acids. V gave up 5 bases and J gave up 13 bases; unmatched junction bases: 8. The CDR3 DNA reads as TGTGCCAGCAGCGCCCGGGACAGGGGGCCGGTTTTCTTT. Its protein is CASSARDRGPVFF.

This clone was picked up a small number of times. V gene TRBV30 combines with J gene TRBJ2-7; TRBD2 matches 10 bases. This CDR3 spans 14 amino acids. Per germline, CDR1 GTSNPN and CDR2 SVGIG (reference sequence). V trimming: 7 bases; J trimming: 6 bases; junction bases outside the gene matches: 12. The DNA of the CDR3 is TGTGCCTATAGGCGCCTAGCGGGAGTAGGCGAGCAGTACTTC. Its protein product is CAYRRLAGVGEQYF.